This TCR beta chain derives from a study of shared clonotypes between healthy human individuals. CDR3 size: 14 residues. Trimming took off 8 bases at V and 4 bases at J, with 17 bases between the two ends. The germline V gene has CDR1 WSHSY and CDR2 SAAADI. Method: immunoSEQ multiplex PCR; TCRdb's copy keeps in-frame clones and lacks some. The table shows about 2.4 million clones, with over 85% occurring only once. V and J are TRBV10-2 and TRBJ1-1; perhaps TRBD1 as D (6 bases). Input material: naive CD4+ T cells from PBMCs. Sample subset: CD45RA+ positively selected. The source is a man between 18 and 29 years old in good health. Some clones in this sample may be carry-over from other donors' samples. The CDR3 DNA reads TGCGCCAGCGCTAGGTTTGGGGGGCTCACTGAAGCTTTCTTT. Translating gives CASARFGGLTEAFF.